The 23 T cell receptor beta chains below come from one sample, sequenced in a study of post-analysis software for immune sequencing data. Antigens for these TCRs are unknown. Whole-study results and caveats: When patients were compared with controls, a handful of TRBV segments were more frequent, TRBV5-6, TRBV5-1 and TRBV20-1 among them.

cDNA libraries for TCR beta contained unique molecular identifiers. MiXCR was run by TCRdb on the PCR reads, yielding one entry per CDR3 protein. The table shows hundreds of thousands of distinct CDR3 sequences, with under 70% occurring only once. Sequencing was carried out using blood. These receptors all stem from a girl aged 5 to 17 with multiple sclerosis.

The J gene is TRBJ2-1, the V gene TRBV27; 9 bases are a match to TRBD2. CDR1 is MNHEY and CDR2 is SMNVEV in the germline V gene (reference sequence). The CDR3 is 20 amino acids. V dropped 0 bases and J dropped 0; count of bases not matched to a gene: 12. The CDR3 bases are TGTGCCAGCAGTTTATCAGGGGGACTAGCTGGGGCTGGCTCCTACAATGAGCAGTTCTTC. It translates to CASSLSGGLAGAGSYNEQFF.

This clonotype has more than one count but fewer than ten. The chain links TRBV7-6 to TRBJ2-7; 9 bases align to TRBD2. The germline V gene encodes CDR1 SGHVS and CDR2 FNYEAQ. The CDR3 sequence is 16 residues long. The J segment lost 2 bases and the V segment lost 1 base, leaving 6 bases of the junction unmatched. CDR3 DNA sequence: TGTGCCAGCAGCTTAGGTGTAGCGGGAGCAGCCTACGAGCAGTACTTC. Translation: CASSLGVAGAAYEQYF.

The chain is built from TRBV11-2 and TRBJ2-1, with D possibly matching TRBD1 (5 bases). There are 13 residues in the CDR3. Trimming took off 0 bases at V and 5 bases at J, with 5 bases between the two ends. Germline V CDR1 and CDR2: SGHAT, FQNNGV. The CDR3 region is CASSLETDNEQFF. Here the CDR3 DNA reads TGTGCCAGCAGCTTAGAGACAGACAATGAGCAGTTCTTC.

The V and J genes are TRBV12-3 or TRBV12-4 and TRBJ1-2; 10 bases line up with TRBD1. V was clipped by 10 bases and J by 4 bases; unmatched bases: 12. The CDR3 length is 15 residues. CDR3 DNA sequence: TGTGCCATTGCCGGGGGGACAGGGGCTCCCTATGGCTACACCTTC. The encoded protein is CAIAGGTGAPYGYTF.

In this sample, this clonotype turned up a few times. The J gene is TRBJ2-1, the V gene TRBV6-1; 10 nucleotides match TRBD1. J gave up 8 bases and V 0 bases, and 13 bases lay outside the gene matches. Per germline, CDR1 MNHNS and CDR2 SASEGT. The CDR3 is 18 amino acids. The CDR3 spells CASSEADRGPLDPDEQFF. The CDR3, as DNA: TGTGCCAGCAGTGAAGCTGACAGGGGGCCCTTGGATCCGGATGAGCAGTTCTTC.

The V gene is TRBV5-1, the J gene TRBJ2-5; D is tentatively TRBD1 or TRBD2 (6 bases each). Germline loops: CDR1 SGHRS, CDR2 YFSETQ. The CDR3 is 15 amino acids. Trimming shortened V by 4 bases and J by 4 bases, and 17 bases separated the two germline ends. The CDR3 DNA reads as TGCGCCAGCAGCCCGAATGGGGGGCTTGGAGAGACCCAGTACTTC. Translation: CASSPNGGLGETQYF. Drawing the rest from reference TRBV5-1 and TRBJ2-5, the complete variable domain is KAGVTQTPRYLIKTRGQQVTLSCSPISGHRSVSWYQQTPGQGLQFLFEYFSETQRNKGNFPGRFSGRQFSNSRSEMNVSTLELGDSALYLCASSPNGGLGETQYFGPGTRLLVL.

This chain joins TRBV29-1 and TRBJ1-6; TRBD1 might be the D (6 bases). The germline CDR1 and CDR2 sequences are SQVTM and ANQGSEA. This CDR3 is 13 amino acids long. The ends were cut back, 6 bases at V and 9 bases at J, with 15 bases in the middle. CDR3 sequence: CSVRQDTGSPLHF. CDR3 DNA sequence: TGCAGCGTCCGACAGGACACCGGTTCACCCCTCCACTTT.

J is TRBJ2-1 and V is TRBV5-1; D may be TRBD1 (5 bases). The CDR3 has 17 amino acids. The germline V gene encodes CDR1 SGHRS and CDR2 YFSETQ. V shed 0 bases and J shed 5 bases, with 18 bases lying between them. The CDR3 DNA reads as TGCGCCAGCAGCTTGGCCCCAGGGAAAGGAAAACACAATGAGCAGTTCTTC. Its translation is CASSLAPGKGKHNEQFF.

The rearrangement links TRBV29-1 to TRBJ1-4, with TRBD1 matching over 7 bases. The CDR3 is made up of 13 amino acids. The V segment lost 6 bases and the J segment 5 bases; nucleotides outside the gene matches: 6. Germline V gene lookup returns CDR1 SQVTM and CDR2 ANQGSEA. This chain's CDR3 is CSVPGQLNEKLFF. The CDR3 DNA follows: TGCAGCGTCCCGGGACAGCTAAATGAAAAACTGTTTTTT.

The chain uses TRBV18 and TRBJ1-2; tentative D call: TRBD1 (5 bases). Germline V gene data show CDR1 as KGHSH and CDR2 as LQKENI. V gave up 1 base and J gave up 3 bases, with 15 bases separating them. CDR3 size: 16 residues. Written as DNA, the CDR3 is TGTGCCAGCTCACCACTGTCCGGGGGTATTGACTATGGCTACACCTTC. This encodes CASSPLSGGIDYGYTF.

This clonotype has more than one count but fewer than ten. This chain connects TRBV5-1 to TRBJ2-7, with 7 nucleotides matching TRBD2. V lost 1 base, J lost 0 bases, and 7 bases stayed unmatched. Germline-derived CDR1 and CDR2 are SGHRS and YFSETQ. The CDR3 totals 16 residues. The CDR3: CASSLFASGSSYEQYF. DNA for the CDR3: TGCGCCAGCAGCTTGTTTGCTAGCGGAAGCTCCTACGAGCAGTACTTC.

The chain links TRBV6-6 to TRBJ2-5; D is unresolved. CDR1 and CDR2 from the germline V gene are MNHNY and SVGAGI (reference sequence). The CDR3 has 13 residues. V was clipped by 1 base and J by 0 bases, with 3 bases between them. CDR3 loop: CASSYLDQETQYF. Written as DNA, the CDR3 is TGTGCCAGCAGTTACTTGGACCAAGAGACCCAGTACTTC.

The chain joins TRBV30 to TRBJ2-1; the match to TRBD2 covers 7 bases. The germline V gene encodes CDR1 GTSNPN and CDR2 SVGIG (reference sequence). The ends lost 5 bases at V and 4 bases at J; junction bases unmatched: 5. The length of the CDR3 is 13 residues. CDR3 residues: CAWVSGGYNEQFF. The CDR3 nucleotides read TGTGCCTGGGTTTCGGGAGGATACAATGAGCAGTTCTTC.

This clonotype came up a few times. The chain recombines TRBV4-1 with TRBJ2-2, with D perhaps matching TRBD2 (6 bases). Deletions cut 0 bases from V and 4 bases from J, with 9 bases between. The CDR3 consists of 15 residues. Germline V CDR1 and CDR2: MGHRA, YSYEKL. The CDR3 sequence: CASSQEGTATGELFF. CDR3 coding DNA: TGCGCCAGCAGCCAAGAAGGGACTGCCACCGGGGAGCTGTTTTTT.

There are a few counts of this clonotype. The rearrangement links TRBV12-3 or TRBV12-4 to TRBJ2-7; TRBD1 aligns across 7 bases. J was trimmed by 9 bases and V by 5 bases; bases with no gene match: 4. The CDR3 runs to 11 residues. In nucleotides, the CDR3 is TGTGCCAGCAGTATAACAGGGGTGCAGTACTTC. Its protein is CASSITGVQYF.

This clonotype was seen only a few times. This chain's CDR3 is CASSHRDVGLSSYEQYF. DNA of the CDR3: TGTGCCAGCAGCCACCGGGACGTCGGGTTGAGCTCCTACGAGCAGTACTTC. This chain connects TRBV7-8 to TRBJ2-7; D assignment may be TRBD1 or TRBD2 (5 bases each). The CDR3 runs 17 residues. Germline CDR1 reads SGHVS; CDR2 reads FQNEAQ. V lost 5 bases, J lost 0 bases, and 20 bases lay in between.

The chain employs TRBV7-9 and TRBJ1-2, with TRBD1 matching over 7 bases. V lost 5 bases to trimming and J lost 10 bases; unmatched junction nucleotides: 13. This CDR3 comprises 14 residues. CDR1 and CDR2 from the germline V gene are SEHNR and FQNEAQ (reference sequence). CDR3 DNA: TGTGCCAGCAGCGCAATCAGGGGGACCCCTTCCTACACCTTC. Protein product: CASSAIRGTPSYTF.

The chain has TRBV3-1 and TRBJ2-1; possibly TRBD2 for D (5 bases). Trimming left V 0 bases short and J 0 bases short, with 15 bases between. The CDR3 is made up of 18 amino acids. Germline assignment: CDR1 LGHDT and CDR2 YNNKEL (reference sequence). The CDR3 is CASSQDRASSSSYNEQFF. DNA of the CDR3: TGTGCCAGCAGCCAAGATCGGGCTAGCAGTAGCTCCTACAATGAGCAGTTCTTC.

This clonotype showed up just a few times. V and J are TRBV12-3 or TRBV12-4 and TRBJ1-5, with 10 bases aligning to TRBD1. The CDR3 is 16 amino acids. Trimming took 6 bases from V and 3 from J; bases not matched to a gene: 8. Here the CDR3 DNA reads TGTGCCAGCAGCCCGGCGGGGACAGGGGTCAATCAGCCCCAGCATTTT. Amino acid sequence: CASSPAGTGVNQPQHF.

This clonotype was counted only a few times. The chain carries TRBV20-1 and TRBJ2-3, with D uncertain. CDR3 size: 15 residues. Between the trimmed V and J ends, which lost 0 bases and 6 bases, there was a span of 16 bases. Germline-derived CDR1 and CDR2 are DFQATT and SNEGSKA (reference sequence). CDR3 amino acids: CSARDPVKGSDTQYF. The DNA for the CDR3 is TGCAGTGCTAGAGATCCTGTAAAAGGTTCGGATACGCAGTATTTT.

This clonotype was seen a handful of times. This sequence joins TRBV12-3 or TRBV12-4 and TRBJ2-7; possibly TRBD2 for D (6 bases). This CDR3 has 14 amino acids. V was cut by 2 bases and J by 5 bases, with 13 bases left in between. CDR3 in amino acids: CASSLSTGRHEQYF. The CDR3 DNA reads TGTGCCAGCAGTTTATCGACTGGGAGGCACGAGCAGTACTTC.

The rearrangement joins TRBV6-5 to TRBJ1-5; no definite D call. V was shortened by 5 bases and J by 5 bases, with 10 bases between the two germline ends. This CDR3 is built from 13 residues. Germline CDR1 is MNHEY and CDR2 is SVGAGI. CDR3 loop: CASSRTEDQPQHF. The CDR3 DNA is TGTGCCAGCAGTCGGACGGAAGATCAGCCCCAGCATTTT.

This clonotype has a handful of counts. The chain combines TRBV9 with TRBJ2-5; D is perhaps TRBD1 (6 bases). Germline values: CDR1 SGDLS, CDR2 YYNGEE. V lost 5 bases and J lost 2, with 13 bases in between. There are 14 residues in the CDR3. CDR3 loop: CASSVGQGQETQYF. CDR3 sequence (DNA): TGTGCCAGCAGTGTGGGACAAGGACAAGAGACCCAGTACTTC.